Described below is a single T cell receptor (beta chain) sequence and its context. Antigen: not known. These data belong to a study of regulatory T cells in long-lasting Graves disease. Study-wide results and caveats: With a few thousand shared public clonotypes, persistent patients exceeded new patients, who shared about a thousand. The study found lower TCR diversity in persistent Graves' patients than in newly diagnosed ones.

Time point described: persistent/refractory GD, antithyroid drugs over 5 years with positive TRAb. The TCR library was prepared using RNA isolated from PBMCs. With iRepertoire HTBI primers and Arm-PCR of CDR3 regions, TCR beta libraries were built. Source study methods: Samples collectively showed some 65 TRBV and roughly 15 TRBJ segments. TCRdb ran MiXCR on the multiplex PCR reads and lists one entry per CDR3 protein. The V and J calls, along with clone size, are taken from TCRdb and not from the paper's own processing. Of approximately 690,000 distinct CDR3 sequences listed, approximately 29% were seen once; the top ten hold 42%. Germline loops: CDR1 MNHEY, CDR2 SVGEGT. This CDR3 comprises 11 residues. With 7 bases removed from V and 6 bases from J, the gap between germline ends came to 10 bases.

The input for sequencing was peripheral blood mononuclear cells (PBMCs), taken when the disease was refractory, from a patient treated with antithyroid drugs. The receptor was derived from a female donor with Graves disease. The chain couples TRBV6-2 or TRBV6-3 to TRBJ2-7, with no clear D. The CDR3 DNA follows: TGTGCCAGCATTGAGTTACGCGAGCAGTACTTC. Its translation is CASIELREQYF.